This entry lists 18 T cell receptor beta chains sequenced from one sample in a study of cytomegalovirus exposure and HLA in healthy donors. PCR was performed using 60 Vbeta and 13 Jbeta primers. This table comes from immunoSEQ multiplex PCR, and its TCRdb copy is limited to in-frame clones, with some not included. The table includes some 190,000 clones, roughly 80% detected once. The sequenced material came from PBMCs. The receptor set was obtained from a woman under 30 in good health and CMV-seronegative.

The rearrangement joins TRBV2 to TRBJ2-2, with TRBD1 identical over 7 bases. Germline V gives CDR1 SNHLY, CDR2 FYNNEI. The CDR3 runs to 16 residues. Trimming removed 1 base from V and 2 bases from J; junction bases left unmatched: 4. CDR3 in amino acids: CASSEEGQTNTGELFF. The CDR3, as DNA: TGTGCCAGCAGTGAAGAGGGACAGACTAACACCGGGGAGCTGTTTTTT.

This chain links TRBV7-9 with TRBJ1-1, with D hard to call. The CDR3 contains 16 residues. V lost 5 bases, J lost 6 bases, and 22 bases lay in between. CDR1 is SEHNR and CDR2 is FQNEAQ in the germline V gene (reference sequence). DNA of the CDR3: TGTGCCAGCAGCCCAGCAACCACAGACGCAGACGCTGAAGCTTTCTTT. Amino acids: CASSPATTDADAEAFF.

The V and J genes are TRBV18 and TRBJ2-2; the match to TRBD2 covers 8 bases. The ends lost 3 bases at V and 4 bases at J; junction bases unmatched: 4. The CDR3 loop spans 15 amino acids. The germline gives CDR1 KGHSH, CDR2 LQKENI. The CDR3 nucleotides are TGTGCCAGCTCACCTTCGGCGGGAGGCACCGGGGAGCTGTTTTTT. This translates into CASSPSAGGTGELFF.

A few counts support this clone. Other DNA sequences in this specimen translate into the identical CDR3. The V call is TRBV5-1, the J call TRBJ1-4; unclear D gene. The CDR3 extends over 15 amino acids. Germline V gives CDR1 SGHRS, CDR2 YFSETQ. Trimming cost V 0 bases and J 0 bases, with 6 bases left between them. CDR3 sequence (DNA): TGCGCCAGCAGCTTGGCGGGAGCAACTAATGAAAAACTGTTTTTT. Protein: CASSLAGATNEKLFF.

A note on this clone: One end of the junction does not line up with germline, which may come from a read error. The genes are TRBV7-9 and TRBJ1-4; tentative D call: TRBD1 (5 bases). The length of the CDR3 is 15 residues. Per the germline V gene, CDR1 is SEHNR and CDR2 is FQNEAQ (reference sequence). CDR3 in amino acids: CSSSQITGGGEKLFF. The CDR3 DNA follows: TGTTCCAGCAGCCAAATTACCGGGGGTGGTGAAAAACTGTTTTTT.

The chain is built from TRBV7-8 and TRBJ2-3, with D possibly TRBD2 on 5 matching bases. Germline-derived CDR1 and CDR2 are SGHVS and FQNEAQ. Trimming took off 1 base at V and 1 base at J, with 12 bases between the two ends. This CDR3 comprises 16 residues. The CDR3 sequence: CASSLVRLAGTDTQYF. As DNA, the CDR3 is TGTGCCAGCAGCTTAGTTAGGCTAGCCGGCACAGATACGCAGTATTTT.

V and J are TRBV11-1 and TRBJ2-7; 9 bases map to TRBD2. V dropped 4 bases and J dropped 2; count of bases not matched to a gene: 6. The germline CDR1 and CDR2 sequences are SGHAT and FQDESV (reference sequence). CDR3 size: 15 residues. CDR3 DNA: TGTGCCAGCAGCTCCTTAGCGGGGGCGACCTACGAGCAGTACTTC. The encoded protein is CASSSLAGATYEQYF.

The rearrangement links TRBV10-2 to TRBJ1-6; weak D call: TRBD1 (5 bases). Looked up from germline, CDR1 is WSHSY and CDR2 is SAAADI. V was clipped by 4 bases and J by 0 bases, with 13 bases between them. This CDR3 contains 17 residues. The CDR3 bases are TGCGCCAGCAGTGTGGCCGATAGGGGCTCCTATAATTCACCCCTCCACTTT. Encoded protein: CASSVADRGSYNSPLHF.

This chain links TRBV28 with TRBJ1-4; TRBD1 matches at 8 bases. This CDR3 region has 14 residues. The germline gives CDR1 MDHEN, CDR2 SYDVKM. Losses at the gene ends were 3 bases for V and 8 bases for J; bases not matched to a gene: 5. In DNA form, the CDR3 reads TGTGCCAGCAGTTTGGGACAGGAAGAGGAAAAACTGTTTTTT. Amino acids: CASSLGQEEEKLFF.

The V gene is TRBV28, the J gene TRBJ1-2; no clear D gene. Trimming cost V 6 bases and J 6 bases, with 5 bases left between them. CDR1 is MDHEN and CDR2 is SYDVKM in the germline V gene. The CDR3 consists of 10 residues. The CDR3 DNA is TGTGCCAGCAGGGAGAATGGCTACACCTTC. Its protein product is CASRENGYTF.

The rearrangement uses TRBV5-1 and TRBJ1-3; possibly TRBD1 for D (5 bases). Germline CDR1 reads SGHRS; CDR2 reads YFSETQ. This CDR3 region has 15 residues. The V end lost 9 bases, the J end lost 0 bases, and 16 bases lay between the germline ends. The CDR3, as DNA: TGCGCCACCAAGGGTAGGGGACTCTCTGGAAACACCATATATTTT. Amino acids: CATKGRGLSGNTIYF.

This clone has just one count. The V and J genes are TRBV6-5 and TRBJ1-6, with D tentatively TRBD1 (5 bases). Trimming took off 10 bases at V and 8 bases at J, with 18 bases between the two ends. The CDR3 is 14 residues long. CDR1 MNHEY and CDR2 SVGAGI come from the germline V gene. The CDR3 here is CATLAPGWYSPLHF. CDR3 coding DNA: TGTGCCACCCTCGCCCCAGGGTGGTATTCACCCCTCCACTTT.

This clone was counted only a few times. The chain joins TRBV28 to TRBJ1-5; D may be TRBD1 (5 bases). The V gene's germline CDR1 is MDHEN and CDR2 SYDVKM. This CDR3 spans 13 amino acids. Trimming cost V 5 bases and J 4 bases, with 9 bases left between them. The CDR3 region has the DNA TGTGCCAGCAGTGACAGTCGGAATCAGCCCCAGCATTTT. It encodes CASSDSRNQPQHF.

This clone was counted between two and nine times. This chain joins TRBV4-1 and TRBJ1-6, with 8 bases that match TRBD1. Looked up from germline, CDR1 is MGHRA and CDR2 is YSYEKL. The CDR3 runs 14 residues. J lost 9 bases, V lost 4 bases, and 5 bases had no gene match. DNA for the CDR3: TGCGCCAGCAGCCCTGGACAGGGCGCTTCACCCCTCCACTTT. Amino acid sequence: CASSPGQGASPLHF.

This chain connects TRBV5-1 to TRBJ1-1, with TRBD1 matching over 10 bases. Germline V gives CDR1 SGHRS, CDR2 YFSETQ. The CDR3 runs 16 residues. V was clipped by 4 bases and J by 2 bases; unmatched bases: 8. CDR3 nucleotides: TGCGCCAGCAGCCTCCGGGACAGGGGTAGAAACACTGAAGCTTTCTTT. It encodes CASSLRDRGRNTEAFF.

In DNA, the CDR3 is TGTGCCAGCAGCCCGCGGACAGGAGCGAACACCGGGGAGCTGTTTTTT. Translated, it gives CASSPRTGANTGELFF. The chain combines TRBV9 with TRBJ2-2; 7 bases line up with TRBD1. The CDR3 is made up of 16 amino acids. J was trimmed by 0 bases and V by 4 bases; bases with no gene match: 6. Germline V lookup: CDR1 SGDLS, CDR2 YYNGEE.

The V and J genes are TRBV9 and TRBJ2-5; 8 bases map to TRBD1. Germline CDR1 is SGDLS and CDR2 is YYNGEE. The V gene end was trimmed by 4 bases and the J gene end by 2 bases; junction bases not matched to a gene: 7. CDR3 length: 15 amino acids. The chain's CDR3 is CASSIRDRPQETQYF. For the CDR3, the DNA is TGTGCCAGCAGCATCCGGGACAGGCCACAAGAGACCCAGTACTTC.

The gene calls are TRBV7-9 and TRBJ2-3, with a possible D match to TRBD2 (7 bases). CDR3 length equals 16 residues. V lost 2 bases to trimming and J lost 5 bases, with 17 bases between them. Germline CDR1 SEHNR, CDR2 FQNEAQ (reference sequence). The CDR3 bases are TGTGCCAGCAGCTTAAGTACCGGGGGGCGTGGAGATACGCAGTATTTT. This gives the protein CASSLSTGGRGDTQYF.